A single sample gave rise to the 32 T cell receptor beta chains below, sequenced in a study of shared clonotypes between healthy human individuals. Profiled with immunoSEQ multiplex PCR; TCRdb holds only in-frame clones, not every one. The table records roughly 2.5 million clones, approximately 90% of them present only once. Sequencing input: naive CD4+ T cells sorted from blood. Specified subset: CD45RA+ positively selected. Source of these receptors: a man younger than 35 in good health.

The V and J genes are TRBV19 and TRBJ2-7; D not resolved. This CDR3 is built from 14 residues. V was clipped by 4 bases and J by 3 bases, with 13 bases between them. Germline V CDR1 and CDR2: LNHDA, SQIVND (reference sequence). Here the CDR3 reads CASSKGTDRYEQYF. For the CDR3, the DNA is TGTGCCAGTAGTAAAGGAACCGACCGCTACGAGCAGTACTTC.

The chain joins TRBV2 to TRBJ2-3; no definite D call. Deletions cut 5 bases from V and 0 bases from J, with 15 bases between. The CDR3 sequence is 16 residues long. The germline CDR1 and CDR2 sequences are SNHLY and FYNNEI. CDR3 nucleotide sequence: TGTGCCAGCAGTTCCCAGGCACTCACTAGCACAGATACGCAGTATTTT. Its translation: CASSSQALTSTDTQYF.

This clone came up a few times. CDR3 region: CASSERDRMNTEAFF. For the CDR3, the DNA is TGTGCCAGCAGTGAAAGGGACAGAATGAACACTGAAGCTTTCTTT. The chain couples TRBV6-1 to TRBJ1-1, with 7 bases lining up with TRBD1. Germline assignment: CDR1 MNHNS and CDR2 SASEGT. The CDR3 runs to 15 residues. J was trimmed by 0 bases and V by 2 bases; bases with no gene match: 3.

The V gene is TRBV7-6, the J gene TRBJ2-3; D not certain. CDR1 SGHVS and CDR2 FNYEAQ come from the germline V gene. The CDR3 is 14 amino acids. V gave up 3 bases and J gave up 0 bases, with 7 bases separating them. CDR3 loop: CASSFNPSTDTQYF. CDR3 bases: TGTGCCAGCAGCTTTAATCCTAGCACAGATACGCAGTATTTT.

Notes on this clone: This sample includes further DNA sequences coding for the same CDR3. The chain is built from TRBV6-6 and TRBJ1-3; TRBD1 is a possible D gene (6 bases). Trimming pared 2 bases from V and 4 bases from J, leaving 9 bases between. The CDR3 contains 14 residues. Germline V gene sequence: CDR1 MNHNY, CDR2 SVGAGI (reference sequence). The CDR3 region has the DNA TGTGCCAGCAGTTACACGGACAGCGGAAACACCATATATTTT. Residues: CASSYTDSGNTIYF.

The chain uses TRBV9 and TRBJ2-3, with D perhaps matching TRBD2 (6 bases). Between the trimmed V and J ends, which lost 0 bases and 4 bases, there was a span of 18 bases. CDR1 is SGDLS, CDR2 YYNGEE, per germline. This CDR3 is 17 amino acids long. CDR3 bases: TGTGCCAGCAGCGTAGGAAGGGGCGGGGCCGTAGCAGATACGCAGTATTTT. Translation gives CASSVGRGGAVADTQYF.

The V call is TRBV6-6, the J call TRBJ1-1; D might be TRBD1 (6 bases). The germline gives CDR1 MNHNY, CDR2 SVGAGI (reference sequence). Trimming cost V 4 bases and J 7 bases, with 13 bases left between them. The CDR3 runs 13 residues. The CDR3 reads CASSSGGLGEAFF. CDR3 DNA: TGTGCCAGCAGTTCGGGGGGCCTCGGTGAAGCTTTCTTT.

On this clone: Within the sample, other DNA sequences also encode this same CDR3. The rearrangement joins TRBV6-5 to TRBJ2-7; D unclear. The V end lost 5 bases, the J end lost 0 bases, and 5 bases lay between the germline ends. The length of the CDR3 is 12 residues. The germline V gene encodes CDR1 MNHEY and CDR2 SVGAGI. The CDR3 sequence: CASSRDSYEQYF. The CDR3 region has the DNA TGTGCCAGCAGTCGAGACTCCTACGAGCAGTACTTC.

The J gene is TRBJ2-7, the V gene TRBV30, with 7 bases matching TRBD2. Germline V CDR1 and CDR2: GTSNPN, SVGIG (reference sequence). With V trimmed by 5 bases and J by 6 bases, 7 bases remained unmatched. The CDR3 totals 12 residues. This CDR3 is CAWGGDHGEQYF. Written as DNA, the CDR3 is TGTGCCTGGGGGGGGGACCACGGCGAGCAGTACTTC.

This clone was picked up a small number of times. The chain employs TRBV2 and TRBJ1-2; no firm D call. The CDR3 contains 10 residues. Germline V lookup: CDR1 SNHLY, CDR2 FYNNEI. The V gene lost 6 bases and the J gene lost 6 bases, with 5 bases spanning the gap. The CDR3 spells CASSTNGYTF. CDR3 bases: TGTGCCAGCAGCACAAATGGCTACACCTTC.

The V call is TRBV10-1, the J call TRBJ2-2; D possibly matches TRBD1 or TRBD2 (5 bases each). This CDR3 spans 15 amino acids. Germline CDR1 is WNHNN and CDR2 is SYGVQD (reference sequence). The V gene lost 2 bases and the J gene lost 2 bases, with 9 bases spanning the gap. CDR3: CASSEGGVNTGELFF. Written as DNA, the CDR3 is TGCGCCAGCAGTGAGGGGGGAGTAAACACCGGGGAGCTGTTTTTT.

Of note for this clone: In the same sample, other DNA sequences code for this CDR3. The V call is TRBV5-1, the J call TRBJ2-3, with D tentatively TRBD1 (5 bases). Trimming shortened V by 0 bases and J by 0 bases, and 8 bases separated the two germline ends. The germline V gene encodes CDR1 SGHRS and CDR2 YFSETQ. The CDR3 runs to 15 residues. CDR3 nucleotide sequence: TGCGCCAGCAGCTTGGGTCAGGGAAGCACAGATACGCAGTATTTT. Protein sequence: CASSLGQGSTDTQYF.

The gene calls are TRBV10-3 and TRBJ1-6; 7 nucleotides align to TRBD1. This CDR3 has 22 residues. V shed 6 bases and J 0 bases; nucleotides not matched to a gene: 23. Germline CDR1 ENHRY, CDR2 SYGVKD. DNA for the CDR3: TGTGCCATCAGCGACGGACCAGACAGGGCGACTCTAAAGGACTCCTATAATTCACCCCTCCACTTT. Protein product: CAISDGPDRATLKDSYNSPLHF.

V gene TRBV5-1 combines with J gene TRBJ1-4; the match to TRBD1 covers 7 bases. CDR1 is SGHRS and CDR2 is YFSETQ in the germline V gene. V trimming: 2 bases; J trimming: 4 bases; junction bases outside the gene matches: 11. The CDR3 covers 17 residues. The CDR3 protein is CASSLQGQGASNEKLFF. The CDR3 nucleotides read TGCGCCAGCAGCTTACAGGGGCAGGGAGCAAGTAATGAAAAACTGTTTTTT.

V and J are TRBV28 and TRBJ1-6; 7 bases fit TRBD1. CDR1 and CDR2 (germline): MDHEN, SYDVKM. CDR3 length equals 15 residues. V was pared by 7 bases and J by 6 bases, with 9 bases of the junction left unmatched. The CDR3 region has the DNA TGTGCCAGCATGGGGCAGGGGGTAGGTAATTCACCCCTCCACTTT. Encoded protein: CASMGQGVGNSPLHF.

About this clone itself: This sample includes further DNA sequences coding for the same CDR3. V and J are TRBV6-5 and TRBJ2-7; a possible D gene is TRBD1 (6 bases). Germline CDR1 reads MNHEY; CDR2 reads SVGAGI. V dropped 5 bases and J dropped 4 bases, with 9 bases sitting between them. The CDR3 is 12 residues long. The CDR3 DNA reads TGTGCCAGCAGTCCTAGGGGGTACGAGCAGTACTTC. This gives the protein CASSPRGYEQYF.

This clone has a single count. The chain recombines TRBV11-2 with TRBJ2-1; D uncertain. Deletions cut 7 bases from V and 6 bases from J, with 13 bases between. The CDR3 contains 13 residues. Germline V lookup: CDR1 SGHAT, CDR2 FQNNGV. CDR3 coding DNA: TGTGCCAGCACATTCGTAGCTCTCAATGAGCAGTTCTTC. It yields the protein CASTFVALNEQFF.

The chain links TRBV6-6 to TRBJ1-2; 7 bases fit TRBD1. Germline V gene data show CDR1 as MNHNY and CDR2 as SVGAGI (reference sequence). J was trimmed by 4 bases and V by 8 bases; bases with no gene match: 7. This CDR3 has 13 amino acids. The CDR3 coding sequence is TGTGCCAGCCTCAAACAGGGGACCTATGGCTACACCTTC. This codes for CASLKQGTYGYTF.

Remarks on this clone: One end of the junction varies from germline; a read error may be responsible. The chain carries TRBV11-3 and TRBJ1-3; possibly TRBD1 for D (5 bases). The CDR3 is 15 amino acids. Germline-derived CDR1 and CDR2 are SGHNT and YENEEA. CDR3 nucleotides: TGTGCCGGCAGCTCAGGGACGGACTCTGGAAACACCATATATTTT. It yields the protein CAGSSGTDSGNTIYF.

The chain couples TRBV28 to TRBJ2-7, with TRBD1 matching over 7 bases. With 5 bases clipped from V and 0 bases from J, the junction kept 13 bases outside the gene matches. This CDR3 spans 17 amino acids. Germline V gene data show CDR1 as MDHEN and CDR2 as SYDVKM. CDR3 bases: TGTGCCAGCAGTATGACACAGGGGAAAGTAGGCTCCTACGAGCAGTACTTC. It specifies CASSMTQGKVGSYEQYF.

J is TRBJ2-1 and V is TRBV29-1, with D uncertain. Germline V gene data show CDR1 as SQVTM and CDR2 as ANQGSEA. The CDR3 runs to 14 residues. The V gene lost 6 bases and the J gene lost 0 bases, with 12 bases spanning the gap. The CDR3 DNA reads TGCAGCGTCCGCAGCCAGCTCTCCTACAATGAGCAGTTCTTC. Its protein is CSVRSQLSYNEQFF.

This clone appeared a few times. The gene calls are TRBV9 and TRBJ1-6; the D is unclear. The germline V gene has CDR1 SGDLS and CDR2 YYNGEE. The V end was cut by 1 base, the J end by 7 bases, with 6 bases between. CDR3 length: 13 amino acids. Written as DNA, the CDR3 is TGTGCCAGCAGCGTATCCGGGAATTCACCCCTCCACTTT. Its translation is CASSVSGNSPLHF.

The chain couples TRBV7-2 to TRBJ2-3, with 10 bases identical to TRBD2. This CDR3 has 16 amino acids. CDR1 is SGHTA, CDR2 FQGNSA, per germline. V trimming: 5 bases; J trimming: 2 bases; junction bases outside the gene matches: 7. CDR3 loop: CASSETSGRFTDTQYF. The CDR3 DNA sequence: TGTGCCAGCAGCGAGACTAGCGGGCGTTTCACAGATACGCAGTATTTT.

The V gene is TRBV19, the J gene TRBJ1-6; D is uncertain. Trimming cost V 6 bases and J 11 bases, with 17 bases left between them. This CDR3 contains 14 residues. CDR1 and CDR2 (germline): LNHDA, SQIVND (reference sequence). CDR3 protein: CASSEEGTVTPLHF. DNA for the CDR3: TGTGCCAGTAGCGAAGAGGGAACTGTGACACCCCTCCACTTT. The variable domain in full, completed from reference TRBV19 and TRBJ1-6, reads DGGITQSPKYLFRKEGQNVTLSCEQNLNHDAMYWYRQDPGQGLRLIYYSQIVNDFQKGDIAEGYSVSREKKESFPLTVTSAQKNPTAFYLCASSEEGTVTPLHFGNGTRLTVT.

With regard to this clone: The same CDR3 also results from other DNA sequences found in this sample. V gene TRBV9 combines with J gene TRBJ2-1, with 8 bases matching TRBD2. CDR1 and CDR2 from the germline V gene are SGDLS and YYNGEE. CDR3 size: 15 residues. J lost 2 bases, V lost 3 bases, and 4 bases had no gene match. CDR3 bases: TGTGCCAGCAGCGCCAGCGGGAGCACCTACAATGAGCAGTTCTTC. Encoded protein: CASSASGSTYNEQFF.

The chain uses TRBV14 and TRBJ1-6, with unresolved D. Germline loops: CDR1 SGHDN, CDR2 FVKESK. Trimming took off 1 base at V and 6 bases at J, with 10 bases between the two ends. The CDR3 has 15 residues. CDR3 in amino acids: CASSQVMGFNSPLHF. The DNA for the CDR3 is TGTGCCAGCAGCCAAGTAATGGGGTTTAATTCACCCCTCCACTTT.

The rearrangement links TRBV7-2 to TRBJ2-1, with 11 bases matching TRBD2. Germline lookup yields CDR1 SGHTA and CDR2 FQGNSA. With V trimmed by 5 bases and J by 5 bases, 2 bases remained unmatched. CDR3 length: 14 amino acids. The CDR3 DNA reads as TGTGCCAGCAGCCAGGGACTAGCGGACAATGAGCAGTTCTTC. It yields the protein CASSQGLADNEQFF.

The chain uses TRBV30 and TRBJ1-5, with D perhaps matching TRBD1 (5 bases). Germline V CDR1 and CDR2: GTSNPN, SVGIG (reference sequence). There are 19 residues in the CDR3. With 2 bases removed from V and 0 bases from J, the gap between germline ends came to 23 bases. The CDR3 here is CAWSRLDGPRGYSNQPQHF. CDR3 bases: TGTGCCTGGAGTCGCCTTGATGGGCCAAGGGGCTATAGCAATCAGCCCCAGCATTTT. Combining the CDR3 with reference TRBV30 and TRBJ1-5 gives the whole variable domain SQTIHQWPATLVQPVGSPLSLECTVEGTSNPNLYWYRQAAGRGLQLLFYSVGIGQISSEVPQNLSASRPQDRQFILSSKKLLLSDSGFYLCAWSRLDGPRGYSNQPQHFGDGTRLSIL.

The CDR3 DNA is TGCAGTGCTAGAGTTCACTACGAGCAGTACTTC. Encoded protein: CSARVHYEQYF. The chain recombines TRBV20-1 with TRBJ2-7; D is ambiguous. The CDR3 has 11 amino acids. Trimming removed 1 base at V and 3 bases at J, with 4 bases between. Per germline, CDR1 DFQATT and CDR2 SNEGSKA (reference sequence).

The sample holds one count of this clone. The chain joins TRBV27 to TRBJ2-1; D might be TRBD2 (7 bases). The germline gives CDR1 MNHEY, CDR2 SMNVEV (reference sequence). V lost 6 bases to trimming and J lost 3 bases, with 15 bases between them. The CDR3 contains 15 residues. The CDR3 bases are TGTGCCAGCAGGGCCGAGGGGGGGCACTACAATGAGCAGTTCTTC. Protein: CASRAEGGHYNEQFF.

Written as DNA, the CDR3 is TGTGCCAGAAGCTCACAGGGATCCTACAATGAGCAGTTCTTC. Protein: CARSSQGSYNEQFF. J is TRBJ2-1 and V is TRBV5-3; possible D gene TRBD1, 6 bases. TRBV5-3 carries the ORF label, with uncertain function. The CDR3 covers 14 residues. The V end lost 3 bases, the J end lost 1 base, and 8 bases lay between the germline ends.

This clone was detected only once. The chain combines TRBV29-1 with TRBJ1-2, with D maybe TRBD1 (6 bases). The V and J ends lost 4 bases and 4 bases respectively, with 10 bases between them. CDR3 length equals 12 residues. Germline V gene lookup returns CDR1 SQVTM and CDR2 ANQGSEA. CDR3 DNA: TGCAGCGTTGGAAGGGACACCTATGGCTACACCTTC. Its protein product is CSVGRDTYGYTF.